These T cell receptor beta chains were read from a single sample in a study of shared clonotypes between healthy human individuals. The table came from immunoSEQ multiplex PCR; TCRdb's copy has only in-frame clones and leaves some out. Seen here are 110,000 or so clones, 65% to 75% observed once, and the top ten hold about 22%. Sample: memory CD8+ T cells sorted from blood. These receptors were taken from a woman in her twenties or thirties in good health. CDR3s include the opening cysteine and the closing phenylalanine or tryptophan. Rows may omit the clone size; those that give it use once, few, many or a size class.

cdr3_aa: CAWSVRWDRGGKTEAFF
j_call: TRBJ1-1
clone_size: once
v_call: TRBV30

cdr3_aa: CASRARGQGAHEQFF
j_call: TRBJ2-1
clone_size: NA
v_call: TRBV7-9

cdr3_aa: CASSPTGGLGEQYF
j_call: TRBJ2-7
clone_size: NA
v_call: TRBV7-8

cdr3_aa: CASSSGRYDTQYF
j_call: TRBJ2-3
clone_size: NA
v_call: TRBV28

cdr3_aa: CASSDRRVNTEAFF
j_call: TRBJ1-1
clone_size: NA
v_call: TRBV6-1

cdr3_aa: CSVDSGPSLDEQFF
j_call: TRBJ2-1
clone_size: NA
v_call: TRBV29-1

cdr3_aa: CASGQGAGGAQYF
j_call: TRBJ2-7
clone_size: few
v_call: TRBV9

cdr3_aa: CSVDPSGVAGDYNEQFF
j_call: TRBJ2-1
clone_size: NA
v_call: TRBV29-1

cdr3_aa: CASSRGKETQYF
j_call: TRBJ2-5
clone_size: NA
v_call: TRBV25-1

cdr3_aa: CATSRDPGGPSDTQYF
j_call: TRBJ2-3
clone_size: NA
v_call: TRBV15

cdr3_aa: CASSPPSWELSSSYEQYF
j_call: TRBJ2-7
clone_size: NA
v_call: TRBV5-1

cdr3_aa: CASSESRGGVGGTHEQYF
j_call: TRBJ2-7
clone_size: few
v_call: TRBV25-1

cdr3_aa: CASSYSRVSGNTIYF
j_call: TRBJ1-3
clone_size: NA
v_call: TRBV6-6

cdr3_aa: CASSAGANTEAFF
j_call: TRBJ1-1
clone_size: NA
v_call: TRBV9

cdr3_aa: CASMRIAGVTDTQYF
j_call: TRBJ2-3
clone_size: NA
v_call: TRBV2

cdr3_aa: CASSRRGGGQETQYF
j_call: TRBJ2-5
clone_size: NA
v_call: TRBV6-4

cdr3_aa: CASKRELETQYF
j_call: TRBJ2-5
clone_size: NA
v_call: TRBV2

cdr3_aa: CASSALSTGGQGYTF
j_call: TRBJ1-2
clone_size: NA
v_call: TRBV9

cdr3_aa: CAIRSRLGEQYF
j_call: TRBJ2-7
clone_size: once
v_call: TRBV10-3

cdr3_aa: CASSPRDGYYEQYF
j_call: TRBJ2-7
clone_size: once
v_call: TRBV9

cdr3_aa: CASSFQGAQTEAFF
j_call: TRBJ1-1
clone_size: NA
v_call: TRBV5-1

cdr3_aa: CASSLRGNQPQHF
j_call: TRBJ1-5
clone_size: NA
v_call: TRBV27

cdr3_aa: CASSPPSGQETQYF
j_call: TRBJ2-5
clone_size: NA
v_call: TRBV7-9

cdr3_aa: CSVATGEGSPLHF
j_call: TRBJ1-6
clone_size: NA
v_call: TRBV29-1

cdr3_aa: CASSLAMQGAWGGETQYF
j_call: TRBJ2-5
clone_size: NA
v_call: TRBV7-9

cdr3_aa: CASSLGGVMNTEAFF
j_call: TRBJ1-1
clone_size: NA
v_call: TRBV7-9

cdr3_aa: CASNPTPPDSSTGAFF
j_call: TRBJ1-1
clone_size: NA
v_call: TRBV7-2

cdr3_aa: CAISASGLVNYGYTF
j_call: TRBJ1-2
clone_size: NA
v_call: TRBV10-3

cdr3_aa: CASSPEGTPKQYF
j_call: TRBJ2-7
clone_size: NA
v_call: TRBV5-1

cdr3_aa: CASSGGGYGYTF
j_call: TRBJ1-2
clone_size: NA
v_call: TRBV2

cdr3_aa: CASKDNGASVTGELFF
j_call: TRBJ2-2
clone_size: few
v_call: TRBV27

cdr3_aa: CASSSRAPTAKTAYEQYF
j_call: TRBJ2-7
clone_size: NA
v_call: TRBV27

cdr3_aa: CASSLSGGSFNEQYF
j_call: TRBJ2-7
clone_size: NA
v_call: TRBV19

cdr3_aa: CASSPRGGPHAGTQYF
j_call: TRBJ2-5
clone_size: NA
v_call: TRBV7-9

cdr3_aa: CASSGGRTGFYEQYF
j_call: TRBJ2-7
clone_size: NA
v_call: TRBV25-1

cdr3_aa: CASSESPGGGNSPLHF
j_call: TRBJ1-6
clone_size: many
v_call: TRBV6-4

cdr3_aa: CASSLGETYNEQFF
j_call: TRBJ2-1
clone_size: NA
v_call: TRBV7-6

cdr3_aa: CASTKTGEGNQPQHF
j_call: TRBJ1-5
clone_size: NA
v_call: TRBV6-1

cdr3_aa: CASSPGQGGWNYGYTF
j_call: TRBJ1-2
clone_size: NA
v_call: TRBV28

cdr3_aa: CASSFGQGFSGNTIYF
j_call: TRBJ1-3
clone_size: once
v_call: TRBV28

cdr3_aa: CASRTGSTDTQYF
j_call: TRBJ2-3
clone_size: few
v_call: TRBV5-1

cdr3_aa: CASKSSPGLRNEQFF
j_call: TRBJ2-1
clone_size: NA
v_call: TRBV28